This T cell receptor (beta chain) was observed in a study of CD8 T cells in Susac syndrome. Sequencing of TCR beta was carried out in blood CD8+ and CD4+ T cells. The patients who served as multiple sclerosis controls were treatment-naive and had stable or active relapsing-remitting disease that fulfilled the revised McDonald criteria. Negative isolation was used for CD8+ and CD4+ T cells and FACS enrichment for TEMRA cells. Trimming removed 1 base at V and 4 bases at J, with 15 bases between. This CDR3 region has 16 residues. The germline CDR1 and CDR2 sequences are LGHNA and YSLEER. Random hexamers primed reverse transcription of 0.5 to 1 ug RNA. It was immunoSEQ multiplex PCR that amplified TCR beta CDR3 across 54 Vbeta and 13 Jbeta. Each CDR3 protein gets one entry after TCRdb re-called the immunoSEQ multiplex PCR reads with MiXCR. Among 120,000 or so distinct CDR3 sequences listed, approximately 94% were seen once.

Sequencing was carried out using CD4+ T cells from PBMCs. This TCR derives from a human donor with multiple sclerosis. V usage is TRBV4-3 and J usage is TRBJ2-3, with D perhaps TRBD2 (6 bases). In DNA, the CDR3 is TGCGCCAGCAGCCAAGGGAGGGGTATTTCGGCAGATACGCAGTATTTT. Its translation: CASSQGRGISADTQYF.